This paragraph reports one TCR beta chain. The target antigen is unknown. This record comes from a study of T cell responses to AZD1222 COVID-19 vaccine. The study, taken as a whole, reports: Donors, mostly white British, included more females; clonal diversity was possibly underestimated.

CDR3 length: 15 residues. J was trimmed by 3 bases and V by 4 bases; bases with no gene match: 9. Germline V gene lookup returns CDR1 MNHEY and CDR2 SMNVEV (reference sequence). Clones were sequenced by immunoSEQ multiplex PCR, and TCRdb holds only the in-frame ones, with some missing. The sample records more than 85,000 clones, more than 75% being singletons. The specimen comprised peripheral blood, sampled on day 0 of AZD1222 vaccination. This receptor was obtained from an adult in good health. This sequence joins TRBV27 and TRBJ2-7, with 7 nucleotides matching TRBD1. CDR3 amino acids: CASSSPTGRRYEQYF. The CDR3 coding sequence is TGTGCCAGCAGTTCCCCGACAGGGAGACGCTACGAGCAGTACTTC.